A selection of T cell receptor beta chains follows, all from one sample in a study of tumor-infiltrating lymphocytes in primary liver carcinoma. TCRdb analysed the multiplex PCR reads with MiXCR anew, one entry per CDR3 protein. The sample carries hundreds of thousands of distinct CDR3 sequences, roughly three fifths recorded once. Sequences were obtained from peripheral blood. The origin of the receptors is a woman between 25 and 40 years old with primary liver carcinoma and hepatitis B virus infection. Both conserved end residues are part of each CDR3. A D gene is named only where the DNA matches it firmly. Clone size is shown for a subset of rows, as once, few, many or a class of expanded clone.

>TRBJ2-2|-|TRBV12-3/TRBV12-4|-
CVSSSRPVGELFF
TGTGTCAGCAGTTCAAGACCCGTCGGGGAGCTGTTTTTT
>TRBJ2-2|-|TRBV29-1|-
CSTGRRDTGDLSF
TGCAGTACCGGGAGGAGGGACACCGGGGATCTGTCTTTT
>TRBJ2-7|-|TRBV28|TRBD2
CASSFTLAELTAEQYF
TGTGCCAGCAGTTTCACACTAGCGGAGCTAACGGCGGAGCAGTACTTC
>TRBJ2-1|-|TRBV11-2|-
CASSYNPGTSISLERFF
TGTGCCAGCAGCTACAACCCCGGGACATCCATTTCTTTGGAACGGTTCTTC
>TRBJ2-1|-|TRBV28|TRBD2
CASSLGGLISYNEQFF
TGTGCCAGCAGTTTAGGGGGACTAATCTCCTACAATGAGCAGTTCTTC
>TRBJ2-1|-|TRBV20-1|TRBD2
CSARILAGSSYNEQFF
TGCAGTGCTAGAATCCTAGCGGGGAGCTCCTACAATGAGCAGTTCTTC
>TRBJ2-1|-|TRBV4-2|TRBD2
CASSQAGTSGYNEQFF
TGTGCCAGCAGCCAAGCTGGGACTAGCGGGTACAATGAGCAGTTCTTC
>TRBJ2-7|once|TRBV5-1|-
CASSFANGVYEQYF
TGCGCCAGCAGCTTCGCTAACGGGGTCTACGAGCAGTACTTC
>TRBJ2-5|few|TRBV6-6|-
CASSEGGGETQYF
TGTGCCAGCAGCGAGGGCGGCGGAGAGACCCAGTACTTC
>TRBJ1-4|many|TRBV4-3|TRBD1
CASSADRLGEKLFF
TGCGCCAGCAGCGCGGACAGGTTGGGCGAAAAACTGTTTTTT
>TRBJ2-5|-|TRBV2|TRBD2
CASSESGREETQYF
TGTGCCAGCAGTGAGTCCGGGAGGGAAGAGACCCAGTACTTC
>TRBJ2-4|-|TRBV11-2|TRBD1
CASSIRTGGSIQYF
TGTGCCAGCAGCATTCGGACAGGTGGAAGCATTCAGTACTTC
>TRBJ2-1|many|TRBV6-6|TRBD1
CASSPVPGTVYNEQFF
TGTGCCAGCAGTCCGGTTCCTGGGACAGTCTACAATGAGCAGTTCTTC
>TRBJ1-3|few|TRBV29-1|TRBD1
CSVGSGTAGNTIYF
TGCAGCGTCGGCTCCGGGACAGCTGGAAACACCATATATTTT
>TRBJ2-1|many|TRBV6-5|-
CASSSWVAEQFF
TGTGCCAGCAGCTCCTGGGTAGCCGAGCAGTTCTTC
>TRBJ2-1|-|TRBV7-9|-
CASSDPPSVRDEQFF
TGTGCCAGCAGCGACCCTCCGAGTGTGAGGGATGAGCAGTTCTTC
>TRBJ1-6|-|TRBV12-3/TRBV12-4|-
CASSEAGDSPLHF
TGTGCCAGCAGTGAAGCCGGGGATTCACCCCTCCACTTT
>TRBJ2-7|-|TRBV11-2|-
CASSLDWEVQYF
TGTGCCAGTAGCTTGGACTGGGAGGTGCAGTACTTC
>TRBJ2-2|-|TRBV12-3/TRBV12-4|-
CVSSPRASRSYGELFF
TGTGTCAGCAGTCCACGGGCTAGCAGGAGTTACGGGGAGCTGTTTTTT
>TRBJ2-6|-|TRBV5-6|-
CASSHFRYGASVLTF
TGTGCCAGCAGCCACTTCCGGTACGGGGCCAGCGTCCTGACTTTC
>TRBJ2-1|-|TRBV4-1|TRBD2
CVSCQHPSGTYNEQFF
TGCGTCAGCTGCCAACATCCTAGCGGGACCTACAATGAGCAGTTCTTC
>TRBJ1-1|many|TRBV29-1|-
CSVAWAGNTEAFF
TGCAGCGTTGCTTGGGCGGGTAACACTGAAGCTTTCTTT
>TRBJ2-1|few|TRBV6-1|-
CASSEDTGWRYEQFF
TGTGCCAGCAGTGAGGATACAGGGTGGAGATATGAGCAGTTCTTC
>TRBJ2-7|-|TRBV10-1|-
CASSEGGGLYEQYF
TGCGCCAGCAGTGAAGGAGGCGGCCTCTACGAGCAGTACTTC
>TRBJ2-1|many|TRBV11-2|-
CASSFSLRDPYNEQFF
TGTGCCAGCAGCTTCAGTCTACGGGACCCCTACAATGAGCAGTTCTTC
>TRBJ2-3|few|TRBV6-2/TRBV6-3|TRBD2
CASTSTSGSIDTQYF
TGTGCCAGCACTTCGACTAGCGGGAGTATAGATACGCAGTATTTT
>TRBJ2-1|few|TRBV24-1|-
CATSDAGTGFGMEQFF
TGTGCCACCAGTGATGCCGGAACAGGATTTGGAATGGAGCAGTTCTTC
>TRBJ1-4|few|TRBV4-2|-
CASSPKGGSNEKLFF
TGTGCCAGCAGCCCCAAAGGCGGATCTAACGAAAAACTGTTTTTT
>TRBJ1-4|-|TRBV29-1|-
CSATFTEAKPFF
TGCAGCGCCACGTTTACCGAAGCAAAACCGTTTTTT
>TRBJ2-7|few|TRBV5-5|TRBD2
CASSLAGGSQHEQYF
TGTGCCAGCAGCTTGGCAGGCGGGAGCCAACACGAGCAGTACTTC
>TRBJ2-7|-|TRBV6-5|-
CASSLEQTGEQYF
TGTGCCAGCAGTCTCGAGCAAACCGGCGAGCAGTACTTC
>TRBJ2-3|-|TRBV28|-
CASSPTASFTDTQYF
TGTGCCAGCAGCCCCACGGCCTCGTTCACAGATACGCAGTATTTT
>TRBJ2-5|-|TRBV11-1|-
CASGLVWGTGAETQYF
TGTGCTAGCGGCTTAGTGTGGGGCACAGGGGCGGAGACCCAGTACTTC
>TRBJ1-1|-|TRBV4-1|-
CASSQGVWMGIEAFF
TGCGCCAGCAGCCAAGGCGTTTGGATGGGGATTGAAGCTTTCTTT
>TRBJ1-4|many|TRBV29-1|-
CSVAGETTYATNEKLFF
TGCAGCGTTGCGGGGGAGACAACATATGCAACTAATGAAAAACTGTTTTTT
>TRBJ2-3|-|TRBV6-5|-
CVSSYGLVNTDTRYF
TGTGTCAGCAGTTACGGGCTAGTCAACACAGATACGCGGTATTTT
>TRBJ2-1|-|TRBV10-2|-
CASAREYEQFF
TGCGCCAGCGCCAGGGAGTATGAGCAGTTCTTC
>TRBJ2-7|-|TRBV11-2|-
CASSLAPGSSYNEQYF
TGTGCCAGCAGCTTAGCGCCTGGAAGCTCCTACAATGAACAGTACTTC
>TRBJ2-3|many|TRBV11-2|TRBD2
CASSLDLAVDTQYF
TGTGCCAGCAGCTTGGATCTAGCGGTTGATACGCAGTATTTT
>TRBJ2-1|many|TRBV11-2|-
CASSQSGEQFF
TGTGCCAGCAGCCAAAGCGGGGAGCAGTTCTTC
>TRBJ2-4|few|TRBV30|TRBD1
CAWTGGNIQYF
TGTGCCTGGACAGGGGGAAACATTCAGTACTTC
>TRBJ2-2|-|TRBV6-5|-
CANSTTGNTGVLFF
TGTGCCAACAGTACAACAGGGAACACCGGGGTGCTGTTTTTT
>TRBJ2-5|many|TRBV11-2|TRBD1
CASSTGTGGRKTQYF
TGTGCCAGCAGCACCGGGACAGGGGGCCGAAAGACCCAGTACTTC
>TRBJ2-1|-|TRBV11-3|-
CASSLLIDGSMQFF
TGTGCCAGCAGCTTACTGATCGACGGGAGTATGCAGTTCTTC
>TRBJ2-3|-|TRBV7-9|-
CASSPPGTRATDTQYF
TGTGCCAGCAGCCCCCCCGGGACACGCGCTACAGATACGCAGTATTTT
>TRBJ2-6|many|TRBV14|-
CASSQDGDLHSGANVLTF
TGTGCCAGCAGCCAAGACGGGGACCTCCACTCTGGGGCCAACGTCCTGACTTTC
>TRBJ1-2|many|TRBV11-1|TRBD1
CASSAGTDYGYTF
TGTGCCAGCAGCGCCGGGACAGACTATGGCTACACCTTC
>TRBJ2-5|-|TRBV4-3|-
CAGGPTFLGPTETQYF
TGCGCCGGCGGCCCCACGTTCCTCGGACCAACGGAGACCCAGTACTTC
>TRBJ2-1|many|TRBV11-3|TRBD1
CASSLRQGIYLGDEQFF
TGTGCCAGCAGCTTAAGACAGGGGATATACTTGGGGGATGAGCAGTTCTTC
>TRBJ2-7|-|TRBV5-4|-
CASSLRLEPYEQYF
TGTGCCAGCAGCTTGAGGCTAGAACCCTACGAGCAGTACTTC
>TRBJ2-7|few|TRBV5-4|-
CASSFGDGYEQYF
TGTGCCAGCAGCTTCGGGGACGGCTACGAGCAGTACTTC